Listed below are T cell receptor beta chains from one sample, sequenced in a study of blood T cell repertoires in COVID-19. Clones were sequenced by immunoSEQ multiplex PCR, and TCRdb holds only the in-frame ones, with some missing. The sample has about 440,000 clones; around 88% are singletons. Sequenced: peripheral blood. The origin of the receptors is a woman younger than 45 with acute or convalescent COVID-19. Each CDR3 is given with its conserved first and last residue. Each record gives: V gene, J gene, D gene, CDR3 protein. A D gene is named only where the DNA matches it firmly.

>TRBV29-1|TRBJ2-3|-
CSVERLLSTDTQYF
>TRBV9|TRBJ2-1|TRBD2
CASSEAGGASEQFF
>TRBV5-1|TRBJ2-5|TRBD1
CASSLIQGAGETQYF
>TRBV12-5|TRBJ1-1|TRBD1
CASGLGRQGNTEAFF
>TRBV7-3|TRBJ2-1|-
CASSLLGGPFNEQFF
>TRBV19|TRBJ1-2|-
CASSIGGSTFYGYTF
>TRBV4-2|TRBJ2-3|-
CASSQEVVRGTQYF
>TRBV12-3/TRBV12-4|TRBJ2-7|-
CASSSGYEQYF
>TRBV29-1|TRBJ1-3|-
CSVLTGLSLNTIYF
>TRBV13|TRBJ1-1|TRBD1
CASSFRTGGLNTEAFF
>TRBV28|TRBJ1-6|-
CASSRTVYNSPLHF
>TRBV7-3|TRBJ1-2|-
CASSLSPSGRNYGYTF
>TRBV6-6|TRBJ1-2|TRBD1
CASTTGTGDRYTF
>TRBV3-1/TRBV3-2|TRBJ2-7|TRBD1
CASSQDGTESYEQYF
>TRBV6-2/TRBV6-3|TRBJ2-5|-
CASSYLGAVETQYF